This T cell receptor (beta chain) was observed in a study of T cells in tumors after PD-1 blockade. Across the whole study: Treatment was either pembrolizumab 200 mg every 3 weeks or cemiplimab 350 mg every 2 weeks. Daily vismodegib 150 mg continued in a subset of anti-PD-1-treated patients. Blood samples averaged about 110,000 templates (range 24,679-257,772) and roughly 39,000 unique clonotypes.

This clone was seen a single time. Antigen: not known. The assay was immunoSEQ multiplex PCR, and TCRdb's table has in-frame clones only and misses some. The sample carries 45,000 to 50,000 clones, approximately 80% recorded once. Study-level findings and limits: Some novel exhausted tumor clones appeared in pre-treatment blood, suggesting peripheral recruitment.

The CDR3 runs 14 residues. J was trimmed by 4 bases and V by 2 bases; bases with no gene match: 4. The germline V gene has CDR1 ENHRY and CDR2 SYGVKD. The sequenced sample was PBMCs, obtained before anti-PD-1 therapy. The source of this sequence is a human donor with advanced basal cell or squamous cell carcinoma (not recorded which). V usage is TRBV10-3 and J usage is TRBJ1-2; TRBD1 agrees at 7 bases. Written as DNA, the CDR3 is TGTGCCATCAGTGAGAGACAGGGAAGCTATGGCTACACCTTC. Translating it yields CAISERQGSYGYTF.